This T cell receptor (beta chain) comes out of a study of monozygotic twins with inflammatory bowel disease (dated by TCRdb to the late 2010s). At the level of the whole study: The full study comprised 28 monozygotic twin pairs: nine German pairs (four IBD-concordant, five IBD-discordant) and 19 IBD-discordant Danish pairs. Each individual had, on average, about 151 000 unique TCRalpha sequences and 181 000 unique TCRbeta sequences available for analysis. Within discordant pairs, disease-associated traits were sought mainly by comparing IBD patients with their genetically identical healthy co-twins. The full study reports these points: No single strong signal or clonotype linked to IBD turned up in the results, so the idea that one exists was not supported. Repertoire similarity did not differ between concordant and discordant twins, possibly due to limited statistical power. Fewer clonotypes were shared with other individuals by IBD patients than by healthy twins, most markedly in patients showing signs of disease activity. The analysis was unable to tell apart different T cell subtypes. Because patients were on differing immunosuppressive treatments, the repertoires may have picked up extra background noise and inter-individual variability. TCRbeta repertoire diversity, by inverse Simpson index, was decreased in IBD patients compared with their healthy co-twins.

Libraries were prepared through 5' RACE. For each TCR library, 3,500 to 4,000 ng of total RNA was used. cDNA was synthesized with SMARTScribe reverse transcriptase in eight separate reactions per sample. Unique molecular identifiers containing a 6-nucleotide sample barcode were introduced through template switching during cDNA synthesis. TCRalpha and TCRbeta cDNA was amplified by two nested PCRs of 16 and 9 cycles, with bead purification after each PCR. Before amplification, cDNA was treated with uracil DNA-glycosylase and purified using the QIAquick PCR purification kit. In the second PCR, Illumina TruSeq-compatible adapters and sample-specific barcodes were added. Library quality and concentration were assessed using TapeStation and Qubit, and roughly 5.5 ng of each library was pooled. Sequencing of pooled libraries was carried out on an Illumina HiSeq2500 single-index Rapid Run using 2 x 100 bp reads and custom sequencing primers. Per the authors' processing: MiGEC version 1.2.6 was used for UMI-based consensus assembly to correct PCR and sequencing errors. MiXCR version 2.1.1 was used to carry out V(D)J alignment, clonotype assembly and CDR3 extraction. To normalise gene usage, clonotype sharing and MAIT/NKT TCR abundance, the top 1000, 10 000 and 20 000 clonotypes in each sample were analysed. After downsampling to 27 000 UMIs, diversity was calculated as the inverse Simpson index using the vegan R package. Statistical testing used paired Mann-Whitney U tests on the discordant twin pairs and applied Benjamini-Hochberg correction for multiple testing. TCRdb reprocessed the sequencing reads and holds a single record per CDR3 protein sequence, with no DNA. The V and J calls come from TCRdb's annotation, not from the publication. This sample's table has entries for 440,000 or so distinct CDR3 sequences. The leading ten clones occupy 2% to 3% of the sample.

A word on this clonotype: Its specific antigen is unknown.

From each donor, a roughly 2.5 ml peripheral blood sample was collected into PAXgene tubes and stored at -80 degrees C. Total RNA was isolated from whole blood with the PAXgene blood miRNA kit on an automated QIAcube, without T cell sorting. Deep TCRalpha and TCRbeta repertoire profiling with unique molecular barcoding was performed on peripheral blood of monozygotic twin pairs concordant or discordant for inflammatory bowel disease. Smoking habits were recorded for all twin pairs, and each individual was classified as a current, former or never smoker. Including cysteine and phenylalanine, the CDR3 has 17 amino acids. No nucleotide data were recorded. From the germline V gene, CDR1 is SGHRS and CDR2 is YFSETQ.

The sequence derives from a human donor with ulcerative colitis or Crohn's disease, or a healthy co-twin of an affected twin (not recorded which). The sample was blood. The V gene is TRBV5-1 and the J gene is TRBJ2-3; the TCRdb D gene call, TRBD1, has no DNA to confirm it. This receptor has the CDR3 CASSLAGRGTGTDTQYF.